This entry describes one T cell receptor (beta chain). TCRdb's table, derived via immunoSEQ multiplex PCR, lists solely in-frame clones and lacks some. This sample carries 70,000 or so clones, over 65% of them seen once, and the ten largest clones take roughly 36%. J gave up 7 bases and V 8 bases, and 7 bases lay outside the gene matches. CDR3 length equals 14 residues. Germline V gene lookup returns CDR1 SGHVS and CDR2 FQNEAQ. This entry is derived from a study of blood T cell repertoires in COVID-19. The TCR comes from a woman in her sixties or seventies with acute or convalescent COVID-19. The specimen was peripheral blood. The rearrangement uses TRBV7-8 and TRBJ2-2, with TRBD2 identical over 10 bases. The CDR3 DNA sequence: TGTGCCAGCCAGGCGGCTAGCGGGGGCGGGGAGCTGTTTTTT. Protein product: CASQAASGGGELFF.